A selection of T cell receptor beta chains follows, all from one sample in a study of Graves' ophthalmopathy and Graves' hyperthyroidism. TCRdb ran MiXCR on the multiplex PCR reads and lists one entry per CDR3 protein. There are 400,000 to 450,000 distinct CDR3 sequences in the sample; about 21% occur only once, and approximately 3% lies in the top ten. The sample consisted of peripheral blood. These receptors were obtained from a woman aged 18 to 35 with stable Graves' hyperthyroidism. CDR3s include the opening cysteine and the closing phenylalanine or tryptophan. The D gene is left open where the match is weak. Some rows have no size entry. The others give once, few or many, or a class for an expanded clone.

DNA: TGTGCCAGCCGCAGGGACCCGGGGACCTACGAGCAGTACTTC; CDR3: CASRRDPGTYEQYF; D: NA; V: TRBV27; J: TRBJ2-7; size: many
DNA: TGTGCCACCAGCAGAGATATACTAGCGGGAGAGGGGTACCAATGGCAAGAGACCCAGTACTTC; CDR3: CATSRDILAGEGYQWQETQYF; D: TRBD2; V: TRBV15; J: TRBJ2-5; size: many
DNA: TGTGCCAGCAGTGAAGCGAACGATCAAGAGACCCAGTACTTC; CDR3: CASSEANDQETQYF; D: NA; V: TRBV6-1; J: TRBJ2-5; size: many
DNA: TGTGCCAGCAGTTTAACCCCCCAGGGAAACTATGGCTACACCTTC; CDR3: CASSLTPQGNYGYTF; D: NA; V: TRBV12-3/TRBV12-4; J: TRBJ1-2; size: many
DNA: TGCAGTGCTAGAGACCCTGCCGGGGCCTATGGCTACACCTTC; CDR3: CSARDPAGAYGYTF; D: NA; V: TRBV20-1; J: TRBJ1-2; size: many
DNA: TGTGCCTGGAGTAGCATAAACGGTTTCTACGAGCAGTACTTC; CDR3: CAWSSINGFYEQYF; D: NA; V: TRBV30; J: TRBJ2-7; size: NA
DNA: TGTGCCAGCAGCTTCGCAGGGGCGAAAGGCTACACCTTC; CDR3: CASSFAGAKGYTF; D: NA; V: TRBV7-8; J: TRBJ1-2; size: many
DNA: TGTGCCAGCAGCCAAGATCTCAGGGACTACGAGCAGTACTTC; CDR3: CASSQDLRDYEQYF; D: NA; V: TRBV4-2; J: TRBJ2-7; size: many
DNA: TGTGCCAGCAGTCACGAGAGCACCGGGGAGCTGTTTTTT; CDR3: CASSHESTGELFF; D: NA; V: TRBV28; J: TRBJ2-2; size: NA
DNA: TGCAGTGCTAGAGATCCGGGGACTGGCTACACCTTC; CDR3: CSARDPGTGYTF; D: NA; V: TRBV20-1; J: TRBJ1-2; size: many
DNA: TGTGCCAGTAGTCCCGACAGGGCAGGGTCAAACACTGAAGCTTTCTTT; CDR3: CASSPDRAGSNTEAFF; D: TRBD1; V: TRBV19; J: TRBJ1-1; size: many
DNA: TGTGCCAGTAGTATAGGCGGCCGCTACGAGCAGTACTTC; CDR3: CASSIGGRYEQYF; D: NA; V: TRBV19; J: TRBJ2-7; size: many
DNA: TGTGCCAGCAGAGCCGGGACAGTGCTAATGAACACTGAAGCTTTCTTT; CDR3: CASRAGTVLMNTEAFF; D: TRBD1; V: TRBV2; J: TRBJ1-1; size: many
DNA: TGTGCCAGCAGCCAGGACGGGACGAACACTGAAGCTTTCTTT; CDR3: CASSQDGTNTEAFF; D: NA; V: TRBV5-4; J: TRBJ1-1; size: many
DNA: TGCGCCAGCAGCTACGACAGGTCGGAAGCTTTCTTT; CDR3: CASSYDRSEAFF; D: NA; V: TRBV5-1; J: TRBJ1-1; size: NA
DNA: TGTGCCAGCACTGATAGCGGGAGGAGGTTCTACGAGCAGTACTTC; CDR3: CASTDSGRRFYEQYF; D: TRBD2; V: TRBV6-2/TRBV6-3; J: TRBJ2-7; size: many
DNA: TGTGCCAGCAGTTACCACAACGTGGGCGACAGGGCTCATTTT; CDR3: CASSYHNVGDRAHF; D: TRBD1; V: TRBV6-5; J: TRBJ1-5; size: NA
DNA: TGTGCCAGCAGTCCATCATCGCCGGGGGGTAAAGGCACTGAAGCTTTCTTT; CDR3: CASSPSSPGGKGTEAFF; D: NA; V: TRBV28; J: TRBJ1-1; size: NA
DNA: TGTGCCAGCAGCCTTAGGGCCGAGGGACTACGGCAAGAGACCCAGTACTTC; CDR3: CASSLRAEGLRQETQYF; D: TRBD2; V: TRBV3-1; J: TRBJ2-5; size: few
DNA: TGTGCCAGCAGCTTCGAGACACCCACTGAAGCTTTCTTT; CDR3: CASSFETPTEAFF; D: NA; V: TRBV5-6; J: TRBJ1-1; size: many
DNA: TGCGCCAGCAGCCGAGGGACAGTGACCCAAGGGACCCAGTACTTC; CDR3: CASSRGTVTQGTQYF; D: TRBD1; V: TRBV5-1; J: TRBJ2-5; size: NA
DNA: TGTGCCAGCAGCGGGATTGGGGCCAACGTCCTGACTTTC; CDR3: CASSGIGANVLTF; D: NA; V: TRBV28; J: TRBJ2-6; size: many
DNA: TGTGCCAGCAGCCTAGAGGGTCAGCCCCAGCATTTT; CDR3: CASSLEGQPQHF; D: NA; V: TRBV3-1; J: TRBJ1-5; size: NA
DNA: TGTGCCAGCGGGCAATGGGGAAGGACTGAAGCTTTCTTT; CDR3: CASGQWGRTEAFF; D: NA; V: TRBV12-3/TRBV12-4; J: TRBJ1-1; size: NA
DNA: TGTGCCATCAGTGAGAGGGATCAGCCCCAGCATTTT; CDR3: CAISERDQPQHF; D: NA; V: TRBV10-3; J: TRBJ1-5; size: many
DNA: TGTGCCAGCGACGATCCGGGACTACGTAGCTCCTACGAGCAGTACTTC; CDR3: CASDDPGLRSSYEQYF; D: TRBD2; V: TRBV6-5; J: TRBJ2-7; size: many
DNA: TGTGCCAGCAGCCCGCGTTATAACACTGAAGCTTTCTTT; CDR3: CASSPRYNTEAFF; D: NA; V: TRBV3-1; J: TRBJ1-1; size: many
DNA: TGTGCCAGCAGTTTTCGCGCCGGATATGGCTACACCTTC; CDR3: CASSFRAGYGYTF; D: NA; V: TRBV12-3/TRBV12-4; J: TRBJ1-2; size: many
DNA: TGTGCCTGGAGCTTGGGGGCGGAGACCCAGTACTTC; CDR3: CAWSLGAETQYF; D: NA; V: TRBV30; J: TRBJ2-5; size: many
DNA: TGTGCCAGCAACTATGGGGGACAGGGGGGAGAGACCCAGTACTTC; CDR3: CASNYGGQGGETQYF; D: TRBD1; V: TRBV11-2; J: TRBJ2-5; size: NA
DNA: TGTGCCAGCAGTTTAAAGGGCGGGACAAGCTACTACGAGCAGTACTTC; CDR3: CASSLKGGTSYYEQYF; D: NA; V: TRBV12-3/TRBV12-4; J: TRBJ2-7; size: many
DNA: TGTGCCAGCAGTAACTATCCGCAAGAGACCCAGTACTTC; CDR3: CASSNYPQETQYF; D: NA; V: TRBV27; J: TRBJ2-5; size: many
DNA: TGTGCCAGCAGTTACGGGGGACAGGGTACCTACTCCTACGAGCAGTACTTC; CDR3: CASSYGGQGTYSYEQYF; D: TRBD1; V: TRBV6-5; J: TRBJ2-7; size: NA